This T cell receptor (beta chain) was sequenced for a study of cytomegalovirus exposure and HLA in healthy donors. Findings and caveats of the study: A later analysis showed TCR association rates differing by HLA locus, peaking at DRB1 and lowest at HLA-C.

Vbeta (60) and Jbeta (13) primers were used in the PCR. Sequenced by immunoSEQ multiplex PCR; TCRdb stores in-frame clones only, minus some. The sample records hundreds of thousands of clones, over 70% being singletons. In regard to this clone: The antigen remains undetermined.

This receptor was taken from a boy aged 2 to 10 in good health and CMV-seronegative. Sequencing was done on a sample of PBMCs.

The CDR3 loop reads CASSPTSVTGELFF. Here the CDR3 DNA reads TGTGCCAGCAGCCCAACTAGCGTGACCGGGGAGCTGTTTTTT. The chain is built from TRBV6-5 and TRBJ2-2; 7 bases are shared with TRBD2. The CDR3 has 14 amino acids. CDR1 is MNHEY and CDR2 is SVGAGI in the germline V gene. Trimming at V came to 6 bases and at J to 5 bases, leaving 6 bases not matched to a gene.